The next 9 T cell receptor beta chains were all read from a single sample in a study of identical twins. TCRdb redid the calling of the 5' RACE reads with MiXCR, one entry per CDR3 protein. The data contain 690,000 or so distinct CDR3 sequences, around 8.3% of them singletons. These data also featured in a second study, about yellow fever vaccine responses in identical twins.

Sequenced input: PBMCs. The receptor set was obtained from a woman aged 18-29 years in good health.

This clonotype appeared many times. This chain joins TRBV29-1 and TRBJ2-4; 9 positions agree with TRBD2. J lost 2 bases, V lost 3 bases, and 5 bases had no gene match. Germline lookup yields CDR1 SQVTM and CDR2 ANQGSEA. The CDR3 is made up of 15 amino acids. This CDR3 reads CSVDLAGGSKNIQYF. The CDR3 DNA reads TGCAGCGTTGATCTGGCGGGAGGGTCCAAAAACATTCAGTACTTC.

The table lists this clonotype with many counts. This chain joins TRBV11-2 and TRBJ2-7; D gene uncertain. The germline V and J ends were trimmed by 5 bases and 3 bases, with 2 bases remaining between them. The germline CDR1 and CDR2 sequences are SGHAT and FQNNGV. The CDR3 is 10 amino acids. CDR3 protein: CASSHYEQYF. The CDR3 nucleotides are TGTGCCAGCAGCCACTACGAGCAGTACTTC.

In its sample, this clonotype was seen a few times. The chain employs TRBV28 and TRBJ2-3; 9 bases match TRBD1. Germline V gene sequence: CDR1 MDHEN, CDR2 SYDVKM. The CDR3 is 17 amino acids. J was trimmed by 4 bases and V by 4 bases; bases with no gene match: 12. CDR3 DNA sequence: TGTGCCAGCAGTTCCGATTTTGGGACAGGGTTTGCAGATACGCAGTATTTT. Amino acids: CASSSDFGTGFADTQYF.

CDR3 sequence: CASSRTDRGTEAFF. DNA of the CDR3: TGCGCCAGCAGCCGGACGGACAGGGGCACTGAAGCTTTCTTT. The chain carries TRBV4-3 and TRBJ1-1; 9 bases are a match to TRBD1. Germline V gives CDR1 LGHNA, CDR2 YSLEER. V gave up 4 bases and J gave up 4 bases; unmatched junction bases: 4. The CDR3 loop spans 14 amino acids.

There are many counts of this clonotype. The J gene is TRBJ2-3, the V gene TRBV6-4, with TRBD2 identical over 8 bases. The CDR3 length is 15 residues. Germline V gene sequence: CDR1 MRHNA, CDR2 SNTAGT. V gave up 6 bases and J gave up 2 bases; unmatched junction bases: 7. CDR3 amino acids: CASSSSGGATDTQYF. The CDR3, as DNA: TGTGCCAGCAGCTCCTCGGGGGGGGCCACAGATACGCAGTATTTT.

The chain is built from TRBV3-1 and TRBJ2-1; the D gene is possibly TRBD2 (6 bases). V was shortened by 6 bases and J by 4 bases, with 13 bases between the two germline ends. CDR3 length: 14 residues. CDR1 is LGHDT, CDR2 YNNKEL, per germline (reference sequence). The CDR3 region is CASRTSYKYNEQFF. The CDR3 DNA sequence: TGTGCCAGCAGGACTAGTTATAAATACAATGAGCAGTTCTTC.

In this sample, this clonotype turned up many times. This rearrangement joins TRBV6-5 to TRBJ2-1; D is tentatively TRBD1 or TRBD2 (5 bases each). From germline, CDR1 is MNHEY and CDR2 SVGAGI. The ends were cut back, 2 bases at V and 7 bases at J, with 21 bases in the middle. The CDR3 is made up of 17 amino acids. The CDR3 region is CASSYARASTGQNEQFF. CDR3 bases: TGTGCCAGCAGTTACGCCCGGGCTAGCACAGGTCAAAATGAGCAGTTCTTC.

This clonotype was picked up a small number of times. This chain links TRBV7-9 with TRBJ2-3, with D perhaps matching TRBD1 or TRBD2 (5 bases each). CDR3 length: 14 amino acids. V shed 3 bases and J shed 2 bases, with 9 bases lying between them. Germline CDR1 reads SEHNR; CDR2 reads FQNEAQ (reference sequence). CDR3 amino acids: CASSLWGFTDTQYF. The CDR3 DNA sequence: TGTGCCAGCAGCTTGTGGGGGTTCACAGATACGCAGTATTTT. Looking up the rest from reference TRBV7-9 and TRBJ2-3 gives the full variable domain: DTGVSQNPRHKITKRGQNVTFRCDPISEHNRLYWYRQTLGQGPEFLTYFQNEAQLEKSRLLSDRFSAERPKGSFSTLEIQRTEQGDSAMYLCASSLWGFTDTQYFGPGTRLTVL.

This clonotype was observed many times. V is TRBV5-1 and J is TRBJ1-2; D call uncertain. Trimming pared 4 bases from V and 3 bases from J, leaving 13 bases between. CDR1 is SGHRS and CDR2 is YFSETQ in the germline V gene. The length of the CDR3 is 14 residues. In DNA form, the CDR3 reads TGCGCCAGCAGCCCCTTTGGACGAGACTATGGCTACACCTTC. Translated, it gives CASSPFGRDYGYTF.